This is a list of T cell receptor beta chains from one sample in a study of T-cell reconstitution after alpha-beta-depleted transplantation in children. TCRdb fed the PCR reads into MiXCR, producing one record per CDR3 protein. The top ten hold around 30% of the sample, which has approximately 400,000 distinct CDR3 sequences, around 16% seen once. The starting material was PBMCs, mostly from graft donor cells, obtained 360 days after TCRalphabeta/CD19-depleted stem cell transplant. All receptors come from a boy under two years old who had a stem cell transplant for Wiskott-Aldrich syndrome, so the T cells may come from the graft donor. Both conserved end residues are part of each CDR3. Each record gives: clone size, J gene, D gene, V gene, CDR3 protein, CDR3 DNA. A D gene is named only where the DNA matches it firmly. Clone size, where shown, is once, few, many, or a class for clones that have expanded.

clone_size: few
j_call: TRBJ2-6
d_call: .
v_call: TRBV3-1
cdr3_aa: CASSRIRPGLGANVLTF
cdr3_nt: TGTGCCAGCAGCCGCATAAGACCGGGTCTTGGGGCCAACGTCCTGACTTTC

clone_size: few
j_call: TRBJ2-5
d_call: TRBD1
v_call: TRBV7-8
cdr3_aa: CASSLRRDRGETQYF
cdr3_nt: TGTGCCAGCAGCTTAAGGAGGGACAGGGGGGAGACCCAGTACTTC

clone_size: .
j_call: TRBJ1-2
d_call: TRBD1
v_call: TRBV12-3/TRBV12-4
cdr3_aa: CASRSPEGAGYGYTF
cdr3_nt: TGTGCCAGCAGGTCCCCCGAGGGGGCGGGCTATGGCTACACCTTC

clone_size: .
j_call: TRBJ2-7
d_call: TRBD2
v_call: TRBV12-3/TRBV12-4
cdr3_aa: CASRLAGAYEQYF
cdr3_nt: TGTGCCAGCAGACTAGCGGGGGCCTACGAGCAGTACTTC

clone_size: .
j_call: TRBJ2-5
d_call: TRBD1
v_call: TRBV10-3
cdr3_aa: CAISEATGRYQETQYF
cdr3_nt: TGTGCCATCAGTGAGGCGACAGGGCGGTACCAAGAGACCCAGTACTTC

clone_size: .
j_call: TRBJ2-2
d_call: .
v_call: TRBV6-5
cdr3_aa: CASSYTGRPRRWGTGELFF
cdr3_nt: TGTGCCAGCAGTTACACCGGTAGGCCCCGCAGGTGGGGCACCGGGGAGCTGTTTTTT

clone_size: few
j_call: TRBJ2-5
d_call: .
v_call: TRBV5-1
cdr3_aa: CASRGQGGETQYF
cdr3_nt: TGCGCCAGCAGAGGTCAGGGAGGCGAGACCCAGTACTTC

clone_size: .
j_call: TRBJ2-3
d_call: TRBD1
v_call: TRBV5-1
cdr3_aa: CASSLWTGKGPTRRTDTQYF
cdr3_nt: TGCGCCAGCAGCCTATGGACAGGGAAAGGACCAACCAGGCGCACAGATACGCAGTATTTT

clone_size: .
j_call: TRBJ2-1
d_call: .
v_call: TRBV24-1
cdr3_aa: CATSRLVEQFF
cdr3_nt: TGTGCCACCAGCCGACTAGTCGAGCAGTTCTTC

clone_size: many
j_call: TRBJ2-1
d_call: .
v_call: TRBV5-1
cdr3_aa: CASSLAVFYNEQFF
cdr3_nt: TGCGCCAGCAGTTTAGCGGTTTTTTACAATGAGCAGTTCTTC

clone_size: .
j_call: TRBJ2-1
d_call: .
v_call: TRBV5-1
cdr3_aa: CASSLTGRQYNEQFF
cdr3_nt: TGCGCCAGCAGCCTGACAGGGAGGCAGTACAATGAGCAGTTCTTC

clone_size: few
j_call: TRBJ2-5
d_call: .
v_call: TRBV6-2/TRBV6-3
cdr3_aa: CASSGWVQETQYF
cdr3_nt: TGTGCCAGCAGCGGATGGGTACAAGAGACCCAGTACTTC

clone_size: few
j_call: TRBJ2-1
d_call: .
v_call: TRBV25-1
cdr3_aa: CASTLAGSYNEQFF
cdr3_nt: TGTGCCAGCACTTTGGCGGGCTCCTACAATGAGCAGTTCTTC

clone_size: few
j_call: TRBJ1-2
d_call: .
v_call: TRBV5-1
cdr3_aa: CASSESVNYGYTF
cdr3_nt: TGCGCCAGCAGCGAAAGTGTTAACTATGGCTACACCTTC

clone_size: .
j_call: TRBJ2-7
d_call: .
v_call: TRBV20-1
cdr3_aa: CSARPLDRSSSYEQYF
cdr3_nt: TGCAGTGCTAGACCCCTCGACCGATCGAGCTCCTACGAGCAGTACTTC

clone_size: many
j_call: TRBJ2-3
d_call: TRBD2
v_call: TRBV28
cdr3_aa: CASSLGTSGDTQYF
cdr3_nt: TGTGCCAGCAGTCTCGGGACTAGTGGGGATACGCAGTATTTT

clone_size: few
j_call: TRBJ2-2
d_call: TRBD2
v_call: TRBV27
cdr3_aa: CASSRTSGRPGTGELFF
cdr3_nt: TGTGCCAGCAGCCGGACTAGCGGGAGGCCAGGCACCGGGGAGCTGTTTTTT

clone_size: few
j_call: TRBJ1-3
d_call: .
v_call: TRBV7-9
cdr3_aa: CASSFVPGNTIYF
cdr3_nt: TGTGCCAGCAGCTTTGTCCCTGGAAACACCATATATTTT

clone_size: .
j_call: TRBJ2-6
d_call: .
v_call: TRBV6-5
cdr3_aa: CASSYLGPRSGANVLTF
cdr3_nt: TGTGCCAGCAGTTACTTGGGTCCCCGCTCTGGGGCCAACGTCCTGACTTTC

clone_size: once
j_call: TRBJ2-3
d_call: .
v_call: TRBV6-2/TRBV6-3
cdr3_aa: CAISYSAGSGDTQYF
cdr3_nt: TGTGCCATCAGTTACTCAGCGGGCTCCGGGGATACGCAGTATTTT

clone_size: .
j_call: TRBJ2-1
d_call: TRBD2
v_call: TRBV30
cdr3_aa: CAWSDPLVAGIYNEQFF
cdr3_nt: TGTGCCTGGAGTGACCCCCTCGTAGCGGGAATTTACAATGAGCAGTTCTTC

clone_size: .
j_call: TRBJ1-1
d_call: .
v_call: TRBV6-1
cdr3_aa: CASSLEGGMNTEAFF
cdr3_nt: TGTGCCAGCAGCCTCGAGGGCGGCATGAACACTGAAGCTTTCTTT

clone_size: .
j_call: TRBJ2-2
d_call: .
v_call: TRBV5-1
cdr3_aa: CASSRSKDSFNGVLFF
cdr3_nt: TGCGCCAGCAGCCGGTCTAAGGACTCTTTTAACGGGGTGCTGTTTTTT

clone_size: few
j_call: TRBJ1-6
d_call: .
v_call: TRBV2
cdr3_aa: CASSGEVVQGPDSPLHF
cdr3_nt: TGTGCCAGCAGTGGTGAGGTGGTTCAGGGGCCGGATTCACCCCTCCACTTT

clone_size: .
j_call: TRBJ2-7
d_call: TRBD2
v_call: TRBV3-1
cdr3_aa: CASSQVRLAGTYEQYF
cdr3_nt: TGTGCCAGCAGCCAGGTACGACTAGCGGGAACCTACGAGCAGTACTTC

clone_size: .
j_call: TRBJ2-1
d_call: .
v_call: TRBV2
cdr3_aa: CASKGGGDEQFF
cdr3_nt: TGTGCCAGCAAAGGGGGCGGGGATGAGCAGTTCTTC

clone_size: few
j_call: TRBJ2-1
d_call: TRBD2
v_call: TRBV5-1
cdr3_aa: CASSPGVAGVLYNEQFF
cdr3_nt: TGCGCCAGCAGCCCCGGGGTAGCGGGAGTACTATACAATGAGCAGTTCTTC

clone_size: many
j_call: TRBJ2-7
d_call: .
v_call: TRBV28
cdr3_aa: CASSLWAYEQYF
cdr3_nt: TGTGCCAGCAGTTTGTGGGCCTACGAGCAGTACTTC

clone_size: .
j_call: TRBJ2-7
d_call: .
v_call: TRBV24-1
cdr3_aa: CATSCRSHYEQYF
cdr3_nt: TGTGCCACCAGTTGCAGGTCGCACTACGAGCAGTACTTC

clone_size: .
j_call: TRBJ1-1
d_call: .
v_call: TRBV20-1
cdr3_aa: CSAPLIASPRSPAF
cdr3_nt: TGCAGTGCTCCCCTCATCGCGAGCCCCCGCTCCCCCGCGTTT

clone_size: .
j_call: TRBJ2-5
d_call: TRBD1
v_call: TRBV5-1
cdr3_aa: CASSLEGASLTQETQYF
cdr3_nt: TGCGCCAGCAGCTTGGAGGGGGCATCTCTAACGCAAGAGACCCAGTACTTC